This T cell receptor beta chain was identified during a study of T cell repertoires in cytomegalovirus infection. Study details: Indications came from public TCR beta signatures; they pointed to CMV infection and to a matching HLA type.

To note about this clonotype: Its antigen is unidentified.

Study-level results: Clonotype analysis showed dominance of the ex vivo response by HLA-C-restricted CMV-specific TCR beta clonotypes.

The CDR3 consists of 12 residues. The germline gives CDR1 LGHDT, CDR2 YNNKEL (reference sequence). V shed 4 bases and J shed 6 bases, with 8 bases lying between them. MiXCR, run by TCRdb on the reads, gives a single entry per CDR3 protein. Of 150,000 to 200,000 distinct CDR3 sequences in the sample, approximately 30% were seen once. The rearrangement uses TRBV3-1 and TRBJ2-3, with no clear D. Specimen: PBMCs. The receptor was derived from a human donor in good health (CMV status not recorded). Some clones in this sample may be carry-over from other donors' samples. Written as DNA, the CDR3 is TGTGCCAGCAGCCTCCTCCGGGATACGCAGTATTTT. It yields the protein CASSLLRDTQYF.